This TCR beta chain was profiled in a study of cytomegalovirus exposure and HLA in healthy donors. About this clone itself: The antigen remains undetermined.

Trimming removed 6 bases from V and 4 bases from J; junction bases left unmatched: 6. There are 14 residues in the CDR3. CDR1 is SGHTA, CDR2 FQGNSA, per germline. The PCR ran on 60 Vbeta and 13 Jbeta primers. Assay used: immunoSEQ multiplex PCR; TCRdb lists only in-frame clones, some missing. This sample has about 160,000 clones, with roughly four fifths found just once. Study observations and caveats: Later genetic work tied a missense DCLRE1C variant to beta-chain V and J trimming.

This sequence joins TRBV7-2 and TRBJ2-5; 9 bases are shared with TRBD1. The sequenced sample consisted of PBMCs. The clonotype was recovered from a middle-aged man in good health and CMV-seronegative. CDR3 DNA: TGTGCCAGCAGGCCGGGACAGGGAGTAGAGACCCAGTACTTC. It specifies CASRPGQGVETQYF.